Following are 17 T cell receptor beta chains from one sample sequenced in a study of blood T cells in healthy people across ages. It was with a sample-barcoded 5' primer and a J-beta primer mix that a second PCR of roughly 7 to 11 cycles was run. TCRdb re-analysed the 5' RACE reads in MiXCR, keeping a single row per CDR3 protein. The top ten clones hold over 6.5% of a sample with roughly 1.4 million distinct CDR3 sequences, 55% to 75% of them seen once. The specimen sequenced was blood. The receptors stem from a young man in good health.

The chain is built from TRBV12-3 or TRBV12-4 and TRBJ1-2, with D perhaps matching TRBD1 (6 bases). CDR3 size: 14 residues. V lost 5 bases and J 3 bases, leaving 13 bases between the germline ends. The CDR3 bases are TGTGCCAGCAGTCCAACAGGGAGGGACTATGGCTACACCTTC. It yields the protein CASSPTGRDYGYTF.

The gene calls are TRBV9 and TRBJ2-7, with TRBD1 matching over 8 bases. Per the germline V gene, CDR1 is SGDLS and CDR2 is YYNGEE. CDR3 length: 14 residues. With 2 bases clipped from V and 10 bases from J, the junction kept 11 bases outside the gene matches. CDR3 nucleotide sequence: TGTGCCAGCAGCGTCCGGACAGGGTTGGGAACCCAGTACTTC. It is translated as CASSVRTGLGTQYF. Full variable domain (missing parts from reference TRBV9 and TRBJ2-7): DSGVTQTPKHLITATGQRVTLRCSPRSGDLSVYWYQQSLDQGLQFLIQYYNGEERAKGNILERFSAQQFPDLHSELNLSSLELGDSALYFCASSVRTGLGTQYFGPGTRLTVT.

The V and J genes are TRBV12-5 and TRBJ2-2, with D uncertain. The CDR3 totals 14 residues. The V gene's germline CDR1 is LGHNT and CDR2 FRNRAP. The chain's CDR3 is CATWPERHTGELFF. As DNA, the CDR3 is TGTGCCACATGGCCCGAACGACACACCGGGGAGCTGTTTTTT. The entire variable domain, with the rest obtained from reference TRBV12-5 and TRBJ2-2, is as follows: DARVTQTPRHKVTEMGQEVTMRCQPILGHNTVFWYRQTMMQGLELLAYFRNRAPLDDSGMPKDRFSAEMPDATLATLKIQPSEPRDSAVYFCATWPERHTGELFFGEGSRLTVL.

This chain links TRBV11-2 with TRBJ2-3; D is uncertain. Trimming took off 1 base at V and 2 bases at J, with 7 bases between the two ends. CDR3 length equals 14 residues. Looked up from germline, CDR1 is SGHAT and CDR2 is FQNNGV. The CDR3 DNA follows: TGTGCCAGCAGCTTAGTGGTCTTCACAGATACGCAGTATTTT. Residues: CASSLVVFTDTQYF. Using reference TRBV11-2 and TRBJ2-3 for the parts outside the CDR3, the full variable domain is EAGVAQSPRYKIIEKRQSVAFWCNPISGHATLYWYQQILGQGPKLLIQFQNNGVVDDSQLPKDRFSAERLKGVDSTLKIQPAKLEDSAVYLCASSLVVFTDTQYFGPGTRLTVL.

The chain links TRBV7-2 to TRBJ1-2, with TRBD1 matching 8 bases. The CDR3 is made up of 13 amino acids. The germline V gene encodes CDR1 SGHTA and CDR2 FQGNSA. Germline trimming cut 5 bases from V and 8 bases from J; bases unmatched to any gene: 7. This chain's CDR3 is CASSPYRGGGYTF. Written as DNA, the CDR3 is TGTGCCAGCAGCCCTTACAGGGGGGGCGGCTACACCTTC.

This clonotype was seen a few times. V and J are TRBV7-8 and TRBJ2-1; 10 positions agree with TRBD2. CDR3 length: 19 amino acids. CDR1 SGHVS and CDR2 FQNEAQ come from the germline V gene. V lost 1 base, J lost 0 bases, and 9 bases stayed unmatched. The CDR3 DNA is TGTGCCAGCAGCTTAGGGACTAGCGGAACTCGGGGCTCCTACAATGAGCAGTTCTTC. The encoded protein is CASSLGTSGTRGSYNEQFF.

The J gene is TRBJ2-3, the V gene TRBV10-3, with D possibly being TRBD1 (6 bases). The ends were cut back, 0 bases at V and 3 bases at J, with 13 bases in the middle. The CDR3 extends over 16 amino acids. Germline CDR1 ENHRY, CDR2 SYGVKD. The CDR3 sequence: CAISESRTRGTDTQYF. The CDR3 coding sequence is TGTGCCATCAGTGAGTCGAGAACGAGGGGGACAGATACGCAGTATTTT.

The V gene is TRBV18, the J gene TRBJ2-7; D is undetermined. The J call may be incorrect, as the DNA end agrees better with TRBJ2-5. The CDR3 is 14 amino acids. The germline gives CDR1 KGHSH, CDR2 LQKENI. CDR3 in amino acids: CASSPSPDKETQYF. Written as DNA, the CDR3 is TGTGCCAGCTCACCTTCCCCTGACAAAGAGACCCAGTACTTC.

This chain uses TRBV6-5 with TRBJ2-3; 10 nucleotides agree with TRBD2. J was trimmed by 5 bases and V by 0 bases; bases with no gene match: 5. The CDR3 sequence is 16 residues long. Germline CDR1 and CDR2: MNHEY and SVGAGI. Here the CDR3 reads CASSYSQRGGQDTQYF. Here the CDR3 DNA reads TGTGCCAGCAGTTACTCCCAGCGGGGGGGCCAAGATACGCAGTATTTT.

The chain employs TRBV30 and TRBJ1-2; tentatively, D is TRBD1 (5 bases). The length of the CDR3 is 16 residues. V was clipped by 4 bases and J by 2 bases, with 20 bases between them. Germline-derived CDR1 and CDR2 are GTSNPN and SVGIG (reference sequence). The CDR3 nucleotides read TGTGCCTGGAATCCTCAATCCAACAGGAGAAACTATGGCTACACCTTC. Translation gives CAWNPQSNRRNYGYTF.

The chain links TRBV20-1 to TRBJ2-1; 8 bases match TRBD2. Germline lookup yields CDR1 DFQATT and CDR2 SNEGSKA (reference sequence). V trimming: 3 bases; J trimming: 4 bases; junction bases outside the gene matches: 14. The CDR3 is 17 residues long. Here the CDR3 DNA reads TGCAGTGCTAGCGGCGGGGGGCCCGCCACGCCTTACAATGAGCAGTTCTTC. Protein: CSASGGGPATPYNEQFF.

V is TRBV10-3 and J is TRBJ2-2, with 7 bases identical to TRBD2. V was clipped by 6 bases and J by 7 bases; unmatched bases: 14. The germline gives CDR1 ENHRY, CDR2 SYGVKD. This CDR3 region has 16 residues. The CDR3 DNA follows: TGTGCCATCAGCACCAAACCGACGGGAGGCAGCGGGGAGCTGTTTTTT. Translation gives CAISTKPTGGSGELFF.

The chain's CDR3 is CASGATTRDTQETQYF. CDR3 bases: TGTGCTAGTGGTGCAACAACCCGGGACACCCAAGAGACCCAGTACTTC. The rearrangement uses TRBV12-5 and TRBJ2-5; D might be TRBD1 (6 bases). V was trimmed by 5 bases and J by 1 base, leaving 17 bases between them. There are 16 residues in the CDR3. Germline CDR1 is LGHNT and CDR2 is FRNRAP.

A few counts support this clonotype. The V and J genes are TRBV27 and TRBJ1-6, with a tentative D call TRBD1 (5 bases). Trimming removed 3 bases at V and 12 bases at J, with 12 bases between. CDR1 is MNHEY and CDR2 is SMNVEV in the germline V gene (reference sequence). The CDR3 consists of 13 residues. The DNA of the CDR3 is TGTGCCAGCAGTTTGGGGGTCGGTTTACCCCTCCACTTT. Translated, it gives CASSLGVGLPLHF.

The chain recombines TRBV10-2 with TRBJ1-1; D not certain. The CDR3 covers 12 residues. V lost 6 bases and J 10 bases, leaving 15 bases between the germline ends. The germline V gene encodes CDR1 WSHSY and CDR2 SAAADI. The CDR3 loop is CASRDGGRGAFF. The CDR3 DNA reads TGCGCCAGCAGGGACGGAGGGCGTGGAGCTTTCTTT.

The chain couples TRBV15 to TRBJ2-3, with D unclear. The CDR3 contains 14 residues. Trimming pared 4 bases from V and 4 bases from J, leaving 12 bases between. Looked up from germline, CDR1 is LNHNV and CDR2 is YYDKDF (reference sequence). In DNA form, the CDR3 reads TGTGCCACCAGCATACGAAGAGGCGCAGATACGCAGTATTTT. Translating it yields CATSIRRGADTQYF.

The CDR3 DNA reads as TGCAGTGCTACTCAGGACTGGACCTACGAGCAGTACTTC. Translated, it gives CSATQDWTYEQYF. The J gene is TRBJ2-7, the V gene TRBV20-1; weak D call: TRBD2 (5 bases). The CDR3 is made up of 13 amino acids. V was shortened by 4 bases and J by 2 bases, with 12 bases between the two germline ends. In germline, CDR1 is DFQATT, CDR2 SNEGSKA (reference sequence).